One and the same sample provided the 11 T cell receptor beta chains below, sequenced in a study of beta chain features in type 1 diabetes. The isolated RNA, all of it, was reverse transcribed, so expressed TCRB transcripts were what got sequenced. Generated by immunoSEQ multiplex PCR, the TCRdb table keeps only in-frame clones and is missing some. The sample has 200,000 to 250,000 clones, roughly a tenth seen once. Sequenced sample: central memory CD4+ T cells from blood. The receptors were sampled from a man aged 18-30 years in good health.

This clone was detected ten times or more. CDR3 in DNA: TGTGCCAGTAGTCTGAGACAGGGAGGGGTCTCTGGGGCCAACGTCCTGACTTTC. Protein: CASSLRQGGVSGANVLTF. The chain has TRBV19 and TRBJ2-6; D assignment may be TRBD1 or TRBD2 (7 bases each). The germline V gene has CDR1 LNHDA and CDR2 SQIVND (reference sequence). V lost 5 bases to trimming and J lost 0 bases, with 17 bases between them. There are 18 residues in the CDR3.

This clone was observed a handful of times. Written as DNA, the CDR3 is TGTGCCAGCAGTCCGGGACAGGCCGTTGGCACTGAAGCTTTCTTT. Its translation is CASSPGQAVGTEAFF. The V gene is TRBV6-6, the J gene TRBJ1-1; 8 nucleotides agree with TRBD1. The CDR3 has 15 residues. Germline V gene sequence: CDR1 MNHNY, CDR2 SVGAGI (reference sequence). V lost 5 bases and J lost 4; bases outside the gene matches: 9.

There are a few counts of this clone. This rearrangement joins TRBV28 to TRBJ2-3, with TRBD2 matching 15 bases. The germline V gene encodes CDR1 MDHEN and CDR2 SYDVKM. This CDR3 contains 22 residues. V shed 8 bases and J 0 bases; nucleotides not matched to a gene: 21. The CDR3 region has the DNA TGTGCCAGCGGACCCAGATGGACCCCAGGGACTAGCGGGAGGACTAGCACAGATACGCAGTATTTT. Its translation: CASGPRWTPGTSGRTSTDTQYF.

The rearrangement joins TRBV18 to TRBJ2-5; perhaps TRBD1 as D (5 bases). The CDR3 is 13 amino acids. The germline CDR1 and CDR2 sequences are KGHSH and LQKENI. V lost 6 bases to trimming and J lost 2 bases, with 10 bases between them. The CDR3 DNA is TGTGCCAGCTCCCCGGACACTCAAGAGACCCAGTACTTC. It yields the protein CASSPDTQETQYF.

This clone has a handful of counts. This could be a read error, since a much larger clone is one nucleotide away. CDR3 nucleotide sequence: TGTGCCAGTAGTATGTTAGGGGCGGCCAAAAACATTCAGTACTTC. This gives the protein CASSMLGAAKNIQYF. This sequence joins TRBV19 and TRBJ2-4, with TRBD1 as a possible D gene (5 bases). The V end lost 3 bases, the J end lost 1 base, and 10 bases lay between the germline ends. The CDR3 runs to 15 residues. Germline V gene lookup returns CDR1 LNHDA and CDR2 SQIVND (reference sequence).

A few counts support this clone. The CDR3 sequence is CSVNQGYEQYF. Written as DNA, the CDR3 is TGCAGCGTTAACCAGGGGTACGAGCAGTACTTC. The genes are TRBV29-1 and TRBJ2-7, with a tentative D call TRBD1 (6 bases). The germline CDR1 and CDR2 sequences are SQVTM and ANQGSEA. V lost 5 bases and J 4 bases, leaving 9 bases between the germline ends. This CDR3 region has 11 residues.

The genes are TRBV15 and TRBJ1-1; perhaps TRBD1 as D (5 bases). CDR3 length: 15 residues. V dropped 3 bases and J dropped 0 bases, with 11 bases sitting between them. Germline-derived CDR1 and CDR2 are LNHNV and YYDKDF (reference sequence). CDR3 DNA: TGTGCCACCAGCAGCAGGGCGGGAGTGAACACTGAAGCTTTCTTT. Translating it yields CATSSRAGVNTEAFF.

V is TRBV6-5 and J is TRBJ2-3; D is uncertain. Germline loops: CDR1 MNHEY, CDR2 SVGAGI. V lost 5 bases and J 0 bases, leaving 12 bases between the germline ends. The CDR3 loop spans 15 amino acids. CDR3 sequence: CASSQMVASTDTQYF. The DNA of the CDR3 is TGTGCCAGCAGTCAGATGGTGGCTAGCACAGATACGCAGTATTTT.

There are many counts of this clone. The chain uses TRBV5-6 and TRBJ1-3, with D unresolved. Per the germline V gene, CDR1 is SGHDT and CDR2 is YYEEEE. The CDR3 extends over 15 amino acids. The V and J ends lost 2 bases and 3 bases respectively, with 12 bases between them. The CDR3 sequence: CASSFGGPSGNTIYF. The CDR3 coding sequence is TGTGCCAGCAGCTTTGGAGGGCCCAGTGGAAACACCATATATTTT.

The sample holds a few counts of this clone. This chain uses TRBV2 with TRBJ2-1; D may be TRBD1 or TRBD2 (5 bases each). The length of the CDR3 is 13 residues. The germline CDR1 and CDR2 sequences are SNHLY and FYNNEI. Trimming took 6 bases from V and 5 from J, leaving 11 bases between them. The CDR3 sequence: CASRRDGDNEQFF. The CDR3 nucleotides are TGTGCCAGCAGGAGGGACGGAGACAATGAGCAGTTCTTC.

In its sample, this clone was seen many times. This sequence joins TRBV10-3 and TRBJ2-3; 9 positions agree with TRBD2. Per the germline V gene, CDR1 is ENHRY and CDR2 is SYGVKD. Trimming removed 3 bases from V and 0 bases from J; junction bases left unmatched: 4. CDR3 length: 16 residues. CDR3 sequence (DNA): TGTGCCATCAGTGAACAGCGGGAGGCTAGCACAGATACGCAGTATTTT. Amino acids: CAISEQREASTDTQYF.